This passage covers 16 T cell receptor beta chains from one sample sequenced in a study of identical twins. TCRdb re-derived calls from the 5' RACE reads in MiXCR, one entry per CDR3 protein. Of 540,000 or so distinct CDR3 sequences listed, around 20% are singletons. This sample also appeared in a second study, on yellow fever vaccine responses in identical twins.

Sequencing was done on a sample of CD4+ T cells sorted from blood. The receptors originated from a woman aged 18-29 years in good health.

Points on this clonotype: The junction and the germline gene differ at one end; a read error may be behind it. V gene TRBV12-3 or TRBV12-4 combines with J gene TRBJ2-1; TRBD2 aligns across 9 bases. This CDR3 region has 15 residues. The CDR3 protein is CASSVAGAHYNEQFF. CDR3 bases: TGTGCCAGCAGTGTAGCGGGAGCTCACTACAATGAGCAGTTCTTC.

In this sample, this clonotype turned up many times. V and J are TRBV29-1 and TRBJ1-1, with D perhaps TRBD1 (5 bases). The CDR3 extends over 14 amino acids. Trimming stripped 6 bases from V and 2 bases from J, with 16 bases between. CDR1 is SQVTM and CDR2 is ANQGSEA in the germline V gene. The CDR3: CSVGRSSANTEAFF. The CDR3 DNA reads as TGCAGCGTGGGACGGTCGTCCGCAAACACTGAAGCTTTCTTT.

The rearrangement links TRBV5-1 to TRBJ2-3; D remains unclear. Germline V gives CDR1 SGHRS, CDR2 YFSETQ. CDR3 length equals 14 residues. Trimming shortened V by 3 bases and J by 3 bases, and 11 bases separated the two germline ends. The CDR3 protein is CASSSPYSTDTQYF. CDR3 coding DNA: TGCGCCAGCAGCTCACCATACTCGACAGATACGCAGTATTTT.

This chain uses TRBV7-9 with TRBJ2-5; no firm D call. Germline loops: CDR1 SEHNR, CDR2 FQNEAQ (reference sequence). Trimming pared 5 bases from V and 5 bases from J, leaving 9 bases between. CDR3 length: 12 residues. CDR3 sequence reads: CASSHPRETQYF. In nucleotides, the CDR3 is TGTGCCAGCAGCCATCCCCGGGAGACCCAGTACTTC.

There are a few counts of this clonotype. The V and J genes are TRBV20-1 and TRBJ2-4, with D maybe TRBD1 (6 bases). With 0 bases removed from V and 5 bases from J, the gap between germline ends came to 11 bases. This CDR3 is 14 amino acids long. Germline V CDR1 and CDR2: DFQATT, SNEGSKA (reference sequence). This chain's CDR3 is CSARDQGLENIQYF. CDR3 sequence (DNA): TGCAGTGCTAGAGACCAGGGGTTGGAAAACATTCAGTACTTC.

This clonotype was observed a handful of times. The chain couples TRBV6-1 to TRBJ2-3; 13 bases line up with TRBD2. The V and J ends lost 4 bases and 0 bases, in that order; junction bases with no gene match: 4. Germline CDR1 MNHNS, CDR2 SASEGT. CDR3 size: 17 residues. This CDR3 is CASSGTSGGSSTDTQYF. The CDR3, as DNA: TGTGCCAGCAGTGGGACTAGCGGGGGCTCTAGCACAGATACGCAGTATTTT.

This clonotype was seen more than once but under ten times. The genes are TRBV10-3 and TRBJ2-2; D call uncertain. The CDR3 covers 12 residues. V was cut by 6 bases and J by 6 bases, with 8 bases left in between. Germline-derived CDR1 and CDR2 are ENHRY and SYGVKD. The CDR3 loop reads CAISNTAGELFF. For the CDR3, the DNA is TGTGCCATCAGCAACACGGCCGGGGAGCTGTTTTTT.

Ten or more counts support this clonotype. The chain has TRBV2 and TRBJ2-2, with 12 bases that match TRBD1. This CDR3 region has 15 residues. J gave up 5 bases and V 4 bases, and 2 bases lay outside the gene matches. Germline loops: CDR1 SNHLY, CDR2 FYNNEI. CDR3 bases: TGTGCCAGCAGTGGGGACAGGGGGCGAACCGGGGAGCTGTTTTTT. Protein: CASSGDRGRTGELFF.

The chain links TRBV2 to TRBJ2-7, with a possible D match to TRBD2 (6 bases). V lost 6 bases and J lost 2, with 23 bases in between. The CDR3 runs 17 residues. Looked up from germline, CDR1 is SNHLY and CDR2 is FYNNEI. The CDR3 DNA is TGTGCCAGCAGGCACACTCCCCTCGGTGGGGGGACCTACGAGCAGTACTTC. This encodes CASRHTPLGGGTYEQYF.

V is TRBV15 and J is TRBJ1-3; D is ambiguous. Trimming cost V 0 bases and J 1 base, with 10 bases left between them. Germline-derived CDR1 and CDR2 are LNHNV and YYDKDF (reference sequence). This CDR3 is built from 16 residues. This CDR3 reads CATSRDPGGSGNTIYF. CDR3 sequence (DNA): TGTGCCACCAGCAGAGACCCGGGTGGGTCTGGAAACACCATATATTTT. Based on the CDR3 plus reference TRBV15 and TRBJ1-3, the full variable domain is DAMVIQNPRYQVTQFGKPVTLSCSQTLNHNVMYWYQQKSSQAPKLLFHYYDKDFNNEADTPDNFQSRRPNTSFCFLDIRSPGLGDTAMYLCATSRDPGGSGNTIYFGEGSWLTVV.

The rearrangement uses TRBV6-5 and TRBJ1-4; TRBD1 aligns across 8 bases. The CDR3 spans 17 residues. Germline V gene data show CDR1 as MNHEY and CDR2 as SVGAGI. V gave up 2 bases and J gave up 4 bases; unmatched junction bases: 9. The CDR3 DNA sequence: TGTGCCAGCAGTTACCGCGGGACAGGCCTAAGTAATGAAAAACTGTTTTTT. Its protein is CASSYRGTGLSNEKLFF.

A few counts support this clonotype. This chain joins TRBV12-3 or TRBV12-4 and TRBJ2-3; D is possibly TRBD1 or TRBD2 (5 bases each). V dropped 11 bases and J dropped 0 bases, with 18 bases sitting between them. The CDR3 length is 15 residues. The CDR3 loop reads CAVARMRGSTDTQYF. The DNA of the CDR3 is TGTGCCGTAGCGCGGATGAGGGGCAGCACAGATACGCAGTATTTT.

The rearrangement joins TRBV12-3 or TRBV12-4 to TRBJ1-1; maybe TRBD1 (5 bases). The CDR3 is 15 residues long. V lost 6 bases and J lost 3, with 17 bases in between. CDR3 amino acids: CASRDRGPEDTEAFF. The CDR3 region has the DNA TGTGCCAGCAGGGACCGGGGCCCTGAGGACACTGAAGCTTTCTTT.

This sequence joins TRBV5-1 and TRBJ2-2, with 9 positions matching TRBD2. The CDR3 is 17 amino acids. The J segment lost 0 bases and the V segment lost 2 bases, leaving 5 bases of the junction unmatched. Germline assignment: CDR1 SGHRS and CDR2 YFSETQ. CDR3 DNA sequence: TGCGCCAGCAGCTTCCGGTCTAGCGGGGCGAACACCGGGGAGCTGTTTTTT. It translates to CASSFRSSGANTGELFF.

The chain uses TRBV2 and TRBJ2-5, with 11 bases identical to TRBD2. With V trimmed by 3 bases and J by 2 bases, 5 bases remained unmatched. CDR3 size: 16 residues. Looked up from germline, CDR1 is SNHLY and CDR2 is FYNNEI. CDR3 sequence (DNA): TGTGCCAGCAGTGATACCGGGACTAGCGGTCAAGAGACCCAGTACTTC. Amino acid sequence: CASSDTGTSGQETQYF.

This clonotype was seen ten or more times. In DNA, the CDR3 is TGTGCCAGCAGTCCCAGGACAGGGCCGAACACTGAAGCTTTCTTT. Its translation is CASSPRTGPNTEAFF. The chain uses TRBV12-3 or TRBV12-4 and TRBJ1-1; 8 nucleotides line up with TRBD1. V lost 5 bases and J lost 1; bases outside the gene matches: 6. CDR3 length: 15 residues.